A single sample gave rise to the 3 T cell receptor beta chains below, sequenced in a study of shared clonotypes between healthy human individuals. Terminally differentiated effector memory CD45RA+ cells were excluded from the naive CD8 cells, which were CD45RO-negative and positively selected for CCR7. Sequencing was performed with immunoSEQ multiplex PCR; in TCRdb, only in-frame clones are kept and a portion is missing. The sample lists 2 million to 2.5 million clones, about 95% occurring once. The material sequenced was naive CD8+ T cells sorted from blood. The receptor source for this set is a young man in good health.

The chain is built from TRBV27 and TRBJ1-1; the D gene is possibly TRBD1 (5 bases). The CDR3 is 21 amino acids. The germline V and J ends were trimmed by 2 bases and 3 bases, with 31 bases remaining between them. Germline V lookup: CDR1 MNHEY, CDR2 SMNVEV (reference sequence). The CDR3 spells CASSLTLGIPGGTRTHTEAFF. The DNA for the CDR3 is TGTGCCAGCAGTTTAACCCTTGGGATACCCGGGGGGACTCGGACTCACACTGAAGCTTTCTTT.

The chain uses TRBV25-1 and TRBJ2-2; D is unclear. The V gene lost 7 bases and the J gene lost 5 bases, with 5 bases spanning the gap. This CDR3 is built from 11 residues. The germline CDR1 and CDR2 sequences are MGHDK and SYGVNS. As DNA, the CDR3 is TGTGCCAGCACCAAAACCGGGGAGCTGTTTTTT. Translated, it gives CASTKTGELFF.

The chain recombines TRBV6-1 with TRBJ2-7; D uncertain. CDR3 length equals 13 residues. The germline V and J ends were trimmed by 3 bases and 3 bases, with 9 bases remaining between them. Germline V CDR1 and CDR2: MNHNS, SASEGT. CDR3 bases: TGTGCCAGCAGTGATCTATCATACTACGAGCAGTACTTC. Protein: CASSDLSYYEQYF.